What follows are 31 T cell receptor beta chains derived from one specimen sequenced in a study of T cell responses to AZD1222 COVID-19 vaccine. TCRdb's table, derived via immunoSEQ multiplex PCR, lists solely in-frame clones and lacks some. The sample carries about 100,000 clones, around 87% recorded once. This material consisted of peripheral blood, taken on day 0 of MenACWY control vaccination. The receptor source for this set is an adult in good health.

The chain has TRBV2 and TRBJ2-5; 10 bases line up with TRBD2. The germline V gene encodes CDR1 SNHLY and CDR2 FYNNEI. V lost 3 bases, J lost 2 bases, and 9 bases stayed unmatched. The CDR3 covers 17 residues. The CDR3 bases are TGTGCCAGCAGTGAGGCTAGCGGGGGCGGGAGTCAAGAGACCCAGTACTTC. Translation gives CASSEASGGGSQETQYF. Variable domain in full (rest from reference TRBV2 and TRBJ2-5): EPEVTQTPSHQVTQMGQEVILRCVPISNHLYFYWYRQILGQKVEFLVSFYNNEISEKSEIFDDQFSVERPDGSNFTLKIRSTKLEDSAMYFCASSEASGGGSQETQYFGPGTRLLVL.

The V gene is TRBV2, the J gene TRBJ2-3; D is unclear. The CDR3 has 14 amino acids. V shed 5 bases and J shed 0 bases, with 9 bases lying between them. Per the germline V gene, CDR1 is SNHLY and CDR2 is FYNNEI. This chain's CDR3 is CASSLASSTDTQYF. The CDR3 nucleotides are TGTGCCAGCAGTCTGGCGTCTAGCACAGATACGCAGTATTTT.

The CDR3 sequence: CASSPGQGASYGYTF. The CDR3 DNA is TGTGCCAGCAGCCCGGGACAGGGGGCAAGTTATGGCTACACCTTC. This chain uses TRBV5-4 with TRBJ1-2, with 12 bases aligning to TRBD1. In germline, CDR1 is SGHNT, CDR2 YYREEE (reference sequence). With V trimmed by 4 bases and J by 5 bases, 6 bases remained unmatched. This CDR3 comprises 15 residues.

The chain carries TRBV10-3 and TRBJ2-3, with 8 nucleotides matching TRBD1. The V gene end was trimmed by 5 bases and the J gene end by 6 bases; junction bases not matched to a gene: 7. The CDR3 runs 14 residues. Germline CDR1 and CDR2: ENHRY and SYGVKD. CDR3 sequence reads: CAISRQGTMDTQYF. CDR3 in DNA: TGTGCCATCAGTCGACAGGGGACGATGGATACGCAGTATTTT.

The chain combines TRBV3-1 (or the pseudogene TRBV3-2) with TRBJ1-4, with TRBD1 as a possible D gene (5 bases). The CDR3 is 15 residues long. The ends were cut back, 4 bases at V and 8 bases at J, with 17 bases in the middle. Germline V gene sequence: CDR1 LGHDT, CDR2 YNNKEL (reference sequence). The CDR3, as DNA: TGTGCCAGCAGCCCGATGGTTGCAGGGTTCGAAAAACTGTTTTTT. It codes for CASSPMVAGFEKLFF.

CDR3 nucleotide sequence: TGTGCCAGTAGCGTCGCGGGGGTTTATGGCTACACCTTC. Residues: CASSVAGVYGYTF. The chain carries TRBV19 and TRBJ1-2; TRBD1 might be the D (5 bases). There are 13 residues in the CDR3. V lost 6 bases and J 5 bases, leaving 13 bases between the germline ends. CDR1 is LNHDA, CDR2 SQIVND, per germline (reference sequence).

The sample holds a few counts of this clone. The chain has TRBV30 and TRBJ1-6; no clear D gene. The germline CDR1 and CDR2 sequences are GTSNPN and SVGIG (reference sequence). The CDR3 consists of 13 residues. The V and J ends lost 0 bases and 8 bases respectively, with 8 bases between them. This CDR3 reads CAWSVLGYSPLHF. CDR3 in DNA: TGTGCCTGGAGTGTACTGGGATATTCACCCCTCCACTTT.

This clone was recorded once. The chain combines TRBV3-1 (or the pseudogene TRBV3-2) with TRBJ2-1; D is unresolved. Per germline, CDR1 LGHDT and CDR2 YNNKEL (reference sequence). Trimming left V 4 bases short and J 4 bases short, with 17 bases between. The CDR3 runs to 16 residues. The CDR3: CASSPGVGKGYNEQFF. The CDR3 DNA sequence: TGTGCCAGCAGCCCTGGGGTGGGAAAGGGATACAATGAGCAGTTCTTC.

This chain uses TRBV2 with TRBJ1-4; no clear D. The CDR3 spans 14 residues. Looked up from germline, CDR1 is SNHLY and CDR2 is FYNNEI. V gave up 8 bases and J gave up 7 bases, with 17 bases separating them. The chain's CDR3 is CASDRAGVSEKLFF. Here the CDR3 DNA reads TGTGCCAGCGATCGAGCCGGGGTTTCTGAAAAACTGTTTTTT.

V is TRBV7-8 and J is TRBJ1-6, with D hard to call. The CDR3 consists of 14 residues. V lost 5 bases and J lost 7, with 12 bases in between. CDR1 SGHVS and CDR2 FQNEAQ come from the germline V gene. CDR3 sequence: CASSHPRRNSPLHF. CDR3 DNA: TGTGCCAGCAGCCATCCCCGCCGGAATTCACCCCTCCACTTT. The full variable domain, in which reference TRBV7-8 and TRBJ1-6 provide the parts outside the CDR3, is GAGVSQSPRYKVAKRGQDVALRCDPISGHVSLFWYQQALGQGPEFLTYFQNEAQLDKSGLPSDRFFAERPEGSVSTLKIQRTQQEDSAVYLCASSHPRRNSPLHFGNGTRLTVT.

The CDR3 loop is CASSPGVRNYGYTF. In nucleotides, the CDR3 is TGTGCCAGCAGCCCGGGGGTTAGGAACTATGGCTACACCTTC. This rearrangement joins TRBV28 to TRBJ1-2; possible D gene TRBD1, 5 bases. The CDR3 extends over 14 amino acids. V was trimmed by 6 bases and J by 2 bases, leaving 13 bases between them. Germline V lookup: CDR1 MDHEN, CDR2 SYDVKM.

The gene calls are TRBV12-3 or TRBV12-4 and TRBJ1-5; no reliable D call. V was cut by 3 bases and J by 11 bases, with 14 bases left in between. The CDR3 is made up of 13 amino acids. The CDR3 protein is CASSFNTFSTQHF. DNA for the CDR3: TGTGCCAGCAGTTTCAACACATTCAGTACCCAGCATTTT.

The chain employs TRBV4-1 and TRBJ1-1; no firm D call. The CDR3 spans 14 residues. The germline V and J ends were trimmed by 1 base and 7 bases, with 13 bases remaining between them. Germline values: CDR1 MGHRA, CDR2 YSYEKL. CDR3 protein: CASSQAATPSEAFF. The CDR3 DNA reads as TGCGCCAGCAGCCAAGCCGCCACCCCCAGTGAAGCTTTCTTT.

This chain joins TRBV12-3 or TRBV12-4 and TRBJ1-2; weak D call: TRBD1 (5 bases). This CDR3 has 12 residues. Trimming shortened V by 1 base and J by 8 bases, and 8 bases separated the two germline ends. CDR3: CASSLDGDGYTF. As DNA, the CDR3 is TGTGCCAGCAGTTTAGATGGGGACGGCTACACCTTC.

The chain uses TRBV27 and TRBJ1-6; D is uncertain. CDR1 is MNHEY, CDR2 SMNVEV, per germline (reference sequence). This CDR3 is built from 14 residues. V dropped 2 bases and J dropped 10 bases, with 12 bases sitting between them. CDR3 sequence (DNA): TGTGCCAGCAGTTTAGGAGCACGGGGATCACCCCTCCACTTT. As protein: CASSLGARGSPLHF.

The rearrangement uses TRBV7-9 and TRBJ1-2; 10 nucleotides align to TRBD1. The V gene's germline CDR1 is SEHNR and CDR2 FQNEAQ (reference sequence). The V gene end was trimmed by 5 bases and the J gene end by 7 bases; junction bases not matched to a gene: 7. The CDR3 has 14 amino acids. The CDR3 nucleotides read TGTGCCAGCAGCCTTCAGGGACAGGGGTTTGGCTACACCTTC. Its translation is CASSLQGQGFGYTF.

This sequence joins TRBV29-1 and TRBJ2-2, with TRBD2 as a possible D gene (5 bases). This CDR3 comprises 10 residues. Germline CDR1 SQVTM, CDR2 ANQGSEA. Trimming took off 7 bases at V and 13 bases at J, with 13 bases between the two ends. The CDR3 nucleotides are TGCAGCGCACAGACTACGGGGCTGTTTTTT. This codes for CSAQTTGLFF.

The rearrangement links TRBV7-2 to TRBJ1-2; possibly TRBD1 for D (6 bases). The CDR3 extends over 16 amino acids. V was pared by 1 base and J by 4 bases, with 16 bases between. Germline assignment: CDR1 SGHTA and CDR2 FQGNSA. The CDR3 nucleotides are TGTGCCAGCAGCTTAGGGGGGGGCGAGGTACTCTATGGCTACACCTTC. Its translation is CASSLGGGEVLYGYTF.

The chain carries TRBV15 and TRBJ2-5; possible D gene TRBD2, 7 bases. The CDR3 totals 16 residues. CDR1 and CDR2 (germline): LNHNV, YYDKDF (reference sequence). Trimming left V 1 base short and J 1 base short, with 13 bases between. Written as DNA, the CDR3 is TGTGCCACCAGCAGAGCCTGGGGGGGGCCCCAAGAGACCCAGTACTTC. This encodes CATSRAWGGPQETQYF.

The CDR3 here is CASSPTKYEQYF. CDR3 nucleotide sequence: TGTGCCAGCTCACCAACTAAGTACGAGCAGTACTTC. This rearrangement joins TRBV18 to TRBJ2-7; D is undetermined. CDR3 length: 12 amino acids. Germline V lookup: CDR1 KGHSH, CDR2 LQKENI. The V end was cut by 2 bases, the J end by 4 bases, with 6 bases between.

CDR3 loop: CASYWGDRDTEAFF. The CDR3 bases are TGTGCCAGCTATTGGGGGGACAGGGACACTGAAGCTTTCTTT. V and J are TRBV7-3 and TRBJ1-1; 9 bases line up with TRBD1. Germline CDR1 SGHTA, CDR2 FQGTGA. Germline trimming cut 8 bases from V and 3 bases from J; bases unmatched to any gene: 7. This CDR3 comprises 14 residues. The complete variable domain, with remaining parts taken from reference TRBV7-3 and TRBJ1-1, reads GAGVSQTPSNKVTEKGKYVELRCDPISGHTALYWYRQSLGQGPEFLIYFQGTGAADDSGLPNDRFFAVRPEGSVSTLKIQRTERGDSAVYLCASYWGDRDTEAFFGQGTRLTVV.

The chain combines TRBV7-2 with TRBJ1-6; D remains unclear. Germline CDR1 is SGHTA and CDR2 is FQGNSA. The CDR3 runs 16 residues. V dropped 0 bases and J dropped 10 bases, with 16 bases sitting between them. CDR3 in DNA: TGTGCCAGCAGCTTAGCGACCGGGGTAACGGTATCACCCCTCCACTTT. Its translation is CASSLATGVTVSPLHF.

This clone came up once. The chain links TRBV7-9 to TRBJ1-1, with D possibly matching TRBD1 (6 bases). The CDR3 is 16 residues long. Looked up from germline, CDR1 is SEHNR and CDR2 is FQNEAQ (reference sequence). V lost 7 bases and J 6 bases, leaving 24 bases between the germline ends. CDR3: CASIAQGRGPRAEAFF. CDR3 nucleotide sequence: TGTGCCAGCATCGCACAGGGTAGAGGCCCCCGGGCTGAAGCTTTCTTT. The full variable domain, its missing parts supplied by reference TRBV7-9 and TRBJ1-1, is DTGVSQNPRHKITKRGQNVTFRCDPISEHNRLYWYRQTLGQGPEFLTYFQNEAQLEKSRLLSDRFSAERPKGSFSTLEIQRTEQGDSAMYLCASIAQGRGPRAEAFFGQGTRLTVV.

The gene calls are TRBV5-1 and TRBJ1-1; TRBD1 might be the D (5 bases). V lost 1 base and J lost 10, with 17 bases in between. Germline loops: CDR1 SGHRS, CDR2 YFSETQ. This CDR3 spans 14 amino acids. This CDR3 reads CASSLNLEGSGAFF. The CDR3 DNA sequence: TGCGCCAGCAGCTTGAATCTGGAGGGGAGTGGAGCTTTCTTT. Variable domain in full (rest from reference TRBV5-1 and TRBJ1-1): KAGVTQTPRYLIKTRGQQVTLSCSPISGHRSVSWYQQTPGQGLQFLFEYFSETQRNKGNFPGRFSGRQFSNSRSEMNVSTLELGDSALYLCASSLNLEGSGAFFGQGTRLTVV.

The chain carries TRBV19 and TRBJ2-2; TRBD1 or TRBD2 may be the D gene (5 bases each). The CDR3 sequence is 16 residues long. Germline CDR1 is LNHDA and CDR2 is SQIVND (reference sequence). Trimming took 3 bases from V and 0 from J, leaving 11 bases between them. Here the CDR3 reads CASSIARDANTGELFF. DNA for the CDR3: TGTGCCAGTAGTATTGCACGGGACGCGAACACCGGGGAGCTGTTTTTT.

The V and J genes are TRBV5-1 and TRBJ2-1; the D gene could be TRBD1 or TRBD2 (5 bases each). CDR1 is SGHRS, CDR2 YFSETQ, per germline. Trimming removed 4 bases from V and 8 bases from J, with 16 bases in between. This CDR3 has 14 residues. This CDR3 is CASSPGTESDEQFF. The CDR3 DNA is TGCGCCAGCAGCCCCGGGACCGAGTCTGATGAGCAGTTCTTC.

This sequence joins TRBV10-3 and TRBJ2-5; tentatively, D is TRBD2 (5 bases). The CDR3 covers 13 residues. Germline V lookup: CDR1 ENHRY, CDR2 SYGVKD. With 11 bases removed from V and 3 bases from J, the gap between germline ends came to 16 bases. The CDR3 DNA follows: TGTGCCGGAGGATCCCCGGGAAAAGAGACCCAGTACTTC. It codes for CAGGSPGKETQYF.

The chain uses TRBV3-1 (or the pseudogene TRBV3-2) and TRBJ1-4, with TRBD1 identical over 8 bases. V trimming: 4 bases; J trimming: 1 base; junction bases outside the gene matches: 8. The CDR3 extends over 17 amino acids. CDR1 and CDR2 from the germline V gene are LGHDT and YNNKEL (reference sequence). Written as DNA, the CDR3 is TGTGCCAGCAGCCGAATTGGACAGGGTTTAACTAATGAAAAACTGTTTTTT. It yields the protein CASSRIGQGLTNEKLFF.

The V gene is TRBV28, the J gene TRBJ2-3; no firm D call. V lost 2 bases to trimming and J lost 4 bases, with 13 bases between them. The germline V gene has CDR1 MDHEN and CDR2 SYDVKM. The CDR3 extends over 15 amino acids. In nucleotides, the CDR3 is TGTGCCAGCAGTTTAAGGTTCCGGGTGGCAGATACGCAGTATTTT. Its translation: CASSLRFRVADTQYF.

The J gene is TRBJ1-4, the V gene TRBV2, with TRBD1 identical over 8 bases. Germline CDR1 reads SNHLY; CDR2 reads FYNNEI. The V gene end was trimmed by 6 bases and the J gene end by 1 base; junction bases not matched to a gene: 1. The CDR3 covers 14 residues. Here the CDR3 reads CASRDRETNEKLFF. The CDR3 DNA reads TGTGCCAGCAGGGACAGGGAAACTAATGAAAAACTGTTTTTT.

The rearrangement uses TRBV7-2 and TRBJ1-1; 8 nucleotides agree with TRBD1. J lost 11 bases, V lost 5 bases, and 13 bases had no gene match. Germline values: CDR1 SGHTA, CDR2 FQGNSA. The CDR3 covers 14 residues. CDR3 protein: CASSPSRDRRTAFF. The CDR3 DNA follows: TGTGCCAGCAGCCCGTCCCGGGACAGGCGTACGGCTTTCTTT.